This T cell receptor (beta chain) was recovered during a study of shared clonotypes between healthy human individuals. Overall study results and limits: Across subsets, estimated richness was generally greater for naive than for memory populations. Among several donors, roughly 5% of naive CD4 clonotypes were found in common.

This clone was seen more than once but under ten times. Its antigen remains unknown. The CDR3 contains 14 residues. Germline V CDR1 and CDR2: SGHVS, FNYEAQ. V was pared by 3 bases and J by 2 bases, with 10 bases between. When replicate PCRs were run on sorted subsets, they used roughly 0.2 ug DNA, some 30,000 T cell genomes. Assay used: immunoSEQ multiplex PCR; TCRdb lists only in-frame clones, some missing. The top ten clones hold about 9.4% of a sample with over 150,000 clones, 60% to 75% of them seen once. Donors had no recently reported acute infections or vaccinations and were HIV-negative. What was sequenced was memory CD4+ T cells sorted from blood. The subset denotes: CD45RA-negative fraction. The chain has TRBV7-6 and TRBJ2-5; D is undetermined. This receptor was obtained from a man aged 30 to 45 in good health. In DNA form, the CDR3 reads TGTGCCAGCAGCTTGAAAGCTGGTCAAGAGACCCAGTACTTC. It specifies CASSLKAGQETQYF. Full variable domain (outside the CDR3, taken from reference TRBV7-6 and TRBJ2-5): GAGVSQSPRYKVTKRGQDVALRCDPISGHVSLYWYRQALGQGPEFLTYFNYEAQQDKSGLPNDRFSAERPEGSISTLTIQRTEQRDSAMYRCASSLKAGQETQYFGPGTRLLVL.